Following are 31 T cell receptor beta chains from one sample sequenced in a study of T cell changes during pregnancy in multiple sclerosis. Clones were sequenced by immunoSEQ multiplex PCR, and TCRdb holds only the in-frame ones, with some missing. The sample lists under 70,000 clones; 91% were seen once. This material consisted of peripheral blood, taken after pregnancy. These receptors were obtained from a female donor in good health, enrolled as a control in a pregnancy study.

This chain links TRBV7-3 with TRBJ1-2, with TRBD1 matching over 7 bases. This CDR3 contains 14 residues. The V gene end was trimmed by 5 bases and the J gene end by 7 bases; junction bases not matched to a gene: 10. Germline V gene lookup returns CDR1 SGHTA and CDR2 FQGTGA. The chain's CDR3 is CASSIDREGVGYTF. The CDR3, as DNA: TGTGCCAGCAGCATCGACAGGGAAGGAGTTGGCTACACCTTC. Combining the CDR3 with reference TRBV7-3 and TRBJ1-2 gives the whole variable domain GAGVSQTPSNKVTEKGKYVELRCDPISGHTALYWYRQSLGQGPEFLIYFQGTGAADDSGLPNDRFFAVRPEGSVSTLKIQRTERGDSAVYLCASSIDREGVGYTFGSGTRLTVV.

The chain carries TRBV19 and TRBJ2-7; possible D gene TRBD1, 5 bases. With 3 bases removed from V and 0 bases from J, the gap between germline ends came to 9 bases. Germline CDR1 is LNHDA and CDR2 is SQIVND (reference sequence). The CDR3 totals 14 residues. Written as DNA, the CDR3 is TGTGCCAGTAGTATTTATACAGGCTCCTACGAGCAGTACTTC. As protein: CASSIYTGSYEQYF.

V usage is TRBV6-6 and J usage is TRBJ1-1, with a possible D match to TRBD1 (5 bases). Looked up from germline, CDR1 is MNHNY and CDR2 is SVGAGI (reference sequence). V was clipped by 1 base and J by 3 bases, with 12 bases between them. The CDR3 spans 15 residues. The CDR3 is CASSYWGEIDTEAFF. The CDR3 region has the DNA TGTGCCAGCAGTTACTGGGGCGAGATAGACACTGAAGCTTTCTTT.

This rearrangement joins TRBV19 to TRBJ2-5; 13 bases fit TRBD2. Trimming cost V 9 bases and J 4 bases; bases outside gene matches: 8. Germline CDR1 and CDR2: LNHDA and SQIVND (reference sequence). CDR3 size: 15 residues. The CDR3 spells CASRQLAGGIETQYF. The CDR3 nucleotides are TGTGCCAGCAGACAACTAGCGGGGGGGATAGAGACCCAGTACTTC.

This clone occurred once. The chain joins TRBV6-1 to TRBJ1-1, with 8 bases identical to TRBD1. Germline V gene lookup returns CDR1 MNHNS and CDR2 SASEGT. The CDR3 consists of 13 residues. Trimming removed 7 bases from V and 4 bases from J; junction bases left unmatched: 5. The CDR3 is CASIPGGFTEAFF. DNA of the CDR3: TGTGCCAGCATCCCAGGGGGCTTCACTGAAGCTTTCTTT.

The V gene is TRBV7-2, the J gene TRBJ2-7; a possible D gene is TRBD1 (6 bases). The CDR3 length is 12 residues. Trimming took 4 bases from V and 4 from J, leaving 8 bases between them. Germline CDR1 is SGHTA and CDR2 is FQGNSA. CDR3: CASSSTGYEQYF. CDR3 sequence (DNA): TGTGCCAGCAGCTCAACAGGGTACGAGCAGTACTTC. Together with reference TRBV7-2 and TRBJ2-7, the CDR3 gives the full variable domain: GAGVSQSPSNKVTEKGKDVELRCDPISGHTALYWYRQSLGQGLEFLIYFQGNSAPDKSGLPSDRFSAERTGGSVSTLTIQRTQQEDSAVYLCASSSTGYEQYFGPGTRLTVT.

The chain uses TRBV7-3 and TRBJ2-2; TRBD1 matches at 11 bases. Germline lookup yields CDR1 SGHTA and CDR2 FQGTGA. CDR3 size: 16 residues. V trimming: 4 bases; J trimming: 2 bases; junction bases outside the gene matches: 3. This CDR3 reads CASSSGTGGNTGELFF. DNA for the CDR3: TGTGCCAGCAGCTCGGGGACAGGGGGTAACACCGGGGAGCTGTTTTTT.

This sequence joins TRBV4-3 and TRBJ1-2; 9 nucleotides match TRBD1. With V trimmed by 3 bases and J by 8 bases, 7 bases remained unmatched. The germline CDR1 and CDR2 sequences are LGHNA and YSLEER. There are 14 residues in the CDR3. The CDR3 loop reads CASSHRGQGRGYTF. CDR3 DNA sequence: TGCGCCAGCAGCCACCGGGGACAGGGAAGAGGCTACACCTTC.

The CDR3 sequence: CASSPQETQYF. CDR3 nucleotide sequence: TGTGCCAGCAGTCCGCAAGAGACCCAGTACTTC. This sequence joins TRBV6-6 and TRBJ2-5, with no clear D. V was pared by 5 bases and J by 2 bases, with 3 bases between. Germline CDR1 is MNHNY and CDR2 is SVGAGI (reference sequence). This CDR3 is 11 amino acids long.

The V call is TRBV2, the J call TRBJ2-3; TRBD2 aligns across 9 bases. The germline V gene encodes CDR1 SNHLY and CDR2 FYNNEI. There are 17 residues in the CDR3. J was trimmed by 1 base and V by 6 bases; bases with no gene match: 11. CDR3 loop: CASRSTAGGWGTDTQYF. Written as DNA, the CDR3 is TGTGCCAGCAGGAGTACAGCGGGGGGCTGGGGCACAGATACGCAGTATTTT.

This rearrangement joins TRBV29-1 to TRBJ1-2; a weak D match, TRBD1 (5 bases). The CDR3 runs to 13 residues. Trimming removed 0 bases from V and 3 bases from J, with 8 bases in between. Germline assignment: CDR1 SQVTM and CDR2 ANQGSEA. The CDR3 here is CSVEDGGDYGYTF. The CDR3 bases are TGCAGCGTTGAAGACGGGGGGGACTATGGCTACACCTTC.

The sample holds one count of this clone. The chain is built from TRBV28 and TRBJ2-2, with a weak D call TRBD1 (5 bases). Trimming shortened V by 2 bases and J by 4 bases, and 11 bases separated the two germline ends. The length of the CDR3 is 15 residues. Germline CDR1 MDHEN, CDR2 SYDVKM. CDR3 region: CASSLGALSTGELFF. The CDR3 nucleotides read TGTGCCAGCAGTTTAGGGGCGCTCAGCACCGGGGAGCTGTTTTTT.

The CDR3 nucleotides read TGTGCCAGCAGTTTAACAGGGGGCAAAAACACCATATATTTT. Residues: CASSLTGGKNTIYF. The genes are TRBV27 and TRBJ1-3, with 9 bases lining up with TRBD1. This CDR3 comprises 14 residues. Germline V CDR1 and CDR2: MNHEY, SMNVEV (reference sequence). V shed 2 bases, J shed 6 bases, and the junction held 2 bases outside the gene matches.

This chain connects TRBV10-3 to TRBJ1-2, with TRBD1 identical over 8 bases. CDR1 ENHRY and CDR2 SYGVKD come from the germline V gene. The CDR3 totals 13 residues. The V segment lost 3 bases and the J segment 8 bases; nucleotides outside the gene matches: 5. The CDR3 sequence is CAISDLRDRGYTF. The CDR3 DNA reads TGTGCCATCAGTGACCTTCGGGACAGGGGCTACACCTTC.

The chain recombines TRBV23-1 with TRBJ1-5; D is perhaps TRBD1 (5 bases). TRBV23-1 has ORF status, its function being uncertain. The CDR3 is 16 amino acids. V shed 3 bases and J shed 0 bases, with 12 bases lying between them. Here the CDR3 DNA reads TGCGCCAGCAGTCAGGTGGGGCAGCTTAGCAATCAGCCCCAGCATTTT. Amino acid sequence: CASSQVGQLSNQPQHF.

This clone has only one observation. The V and J genes are TRBV19 and TRBJ1-5; the match to TRBD1 covers 7 bases. Germline loops: CDR1 LNHDA, CDR2 SQIVND (reference sequence). J lost 3 bases, V lost 4 bases, and 6 bases had no gene match. The CDR3 runs to 15 residues. The CDR3 region has the DNA TGTGCCAGTAGTACAGGGGGGCGATCCAATCAGCCCCAGCATTTT. Protein: CASSTGGRSNQPQHF.

This rearrangement joins TRBV18 to TRBJ1-2; D is possibly TRBD1 (6 bases). V lost 2 bases and J lost 8, with 18 bases in between. The CDR3 is made up of 15 amino acids. Germline CDR1 KGHSH, CDR2 LQKENI. CDR3 DNA: TGTGCCAGCTCACCAGGGGGCCCCTCCACGAGCGGCTACACCTTC. Protein sequence: CASSPGGPSTSGYTF.

The rearrangement uses TRBV5-4 and TRBJ1-1; tentatively, D is TRBD1 (5 bases). Between the trimmed V and J ends, which lost 1 base and 6 bases, there was a span of 7 bases. Germline-derived CDR1 and CDR2 are SGHNT and YYREEE (reference sequence). The CDR3 is 12 residues long. CDR3 in DNA: TGTGCCAGCAGCTTGTGGGGGGCTGAAGCTTTCTTT. It encodes CASSLWGAEAFF.

The chain couples TRBV2 to TRBJ2-3, with 9 bases fitting TRBD1. Per germline, CDR1 SNHLY and CDR2 FYNNEI. The CDR3 extends over 15 amino acids. Losses at the gene ends were 5 bases for V and 0 bases for J; bases not matched to a gene: 3. Here the CDR3 reads CASSKGTGSTDTQYF. CDR3 DNA sequence: TGTGCCAGCAGTAAAGGGACAGGGAGCACAGATACGCAGTATTTT.

This clone was detected only once. The chain links TRBV6-1 to TRBJ1-6; TRBD1 might be the D (6 bases). V gave up 3 bases and J gave up 2 bases, with 11 bases separating them. The CDR3 contains 16 residues. Germline assignment: CDR1 MNHNS and CDR2 SASEGT. The CDR3 DNA sequence: TGTGCCAGCAGTGATAAGGGGGTCACCTATAATTCACCCCTCCACTTT. Residues: CASSDKGVTYNSPLHF.

The rearrangement joins TRBV5-6 to TRBJ2-2; TRBD1 aligns across 9 bases. CDR3 length: 17 amino acids. Unmatched junction bases numbered 10, after V lost 1 base and J lost 6 bases. Germline V gene sequence: CDR1 SGHDT, CDR2 YYEEEE. The CDR3 DNA sequence: TGTGCCAGCAGCTTGTCACGGACAGGGGTATACCCCGGGGAGCTGTTTTTT. Encoded protein: CASSLSRTGVYPGELFF.

This chain connects TRBV11-2 to TRBJ1-2; D unclear. V shed 5 bases and J shed 3 bases, with 10 bases lying between them. Germline values: CDR1 SGHAT, CDR2 FQNNGV. The CDR3 is made up of 13 amino acids. The DNA of the CDR3 is TGTGCCAGCAGCCCCCAACTCGACTATGGCTACACCTTC. Translation: CASSPQLDYGYTF.

CDR3 amino acids: CASSIPQKHTGELFF. CDR3 nucleotides: TGTGCCAGTAGTATTCCCCAGAAACACACCGGGGAGCTGTTTTTT. This rearrangement joins TRBV19 to TRBJ2-2; D remains unclear. The V gene's germline CDR1 is LNHDA and CDR2 SQIVND (reference sequence). CDR3 length: 15 residues. V dropped 3 bases and J dropped 3 bases, with 11 bases sitting between them. The full variable domain, in which reference TRBV19 and TRBJ2-2 provide the parts outside the CDR3, is DGGITQSPKYLFRKEGQNVTLSCEQNLNHDAMYWYRQDPGQGLRLIYYSQIVNDFQKGDIAEGYSVSREKKESFPLTVTSAQKNPTAFYLCASSIPQKHTGELFFGEGSRLTVL.

The chain combines TRBV19 with TRBJ2-2; tentative D call: TRBD2 (5 bases). V lost 3 bases to trimming and J lost 5 bases, with 13 bases between them. Germline CDR1 LNHDA, CDR2 SQIVND (reference sequence). The CDR3 is made up of 15 amino acids. CDR3 coding DNA: TGTGCCAGTAGTATCGGGTCGACTACGACCGGGGAGCTGTTTTTT. Translating gives CASSIGSTTTGELFF.

The J gene is TRBJ1-1, the V gene TRBV2, with D perhaps matching TRBD1 (5 bases). The V gene's germline CDR1 is SNHLY and CDR2 FYNNEI. The CDR3 is 14 amino acids. The ends were cut back, 6 bases at V and 0 bases at J, with 11 bases in the middle. In nucleotides, the CDR3 is TGTGCCAGCAGCGTTGACAGCATGAACACTGAAGCTTTCTTT. Amino acids: CASSVDSMNTEAFF.

The chain couples TRBV12-5 to TRBJ2-7; 8 bases fit TRBD1. The V gene end was trimmed by 4 bases and the J gene end by 6 bases; junction bases not matched to a gene: 5. CDR1 is LGHNT and CDR2 is FRNRAP in the germline V gene. The CDR3 has 13 residues. Here the CDR3 reads CASGWGTGLEQYF. Here the CDR3 DNA reads TGTGCTAGTGGTTGGGGGACAGGCCTCGAGCAGTACTTC.

The V and J genes are TRBV19 and TRBJ2-7; D is possibly TRBD1 (6 bases). Trimming cost V 1 base and J 2 bases, with 12 bases left between them. The germline V gene has CDR1 LNHDA and CDR2 SQIVND (reference sequence). The CDR3 runs to 15 residues. The CDR3 loop reads CASSIGAGETYEQYF. The CDR3 region has the DNA TGTGCCAGTAGTATAGGAGCAGGGGAGACCTACGAGCAGTACTTC.

The chain has TRBV12-5 and TRBJ1-1; 11 nucleotides line up with TRBD1. The germline CDR1 and CDR2 sequences are LGHNT and FRNRAP. This CDR3 has 14 residues. V gave up 4 bases and J gave up 5 bases; unmatched junction bases: 3. The CDR3 spells CASGWGQGETEAFF. The CDR3 DNA sequence: TGTGCTAGTGGTTGGGGACAGGGGGAGACTGAAGCTTTCTTT.

This chain connects TRBV11-3 to TRBJ2-1; unclear D gene. Looked up from germline, CDR1 is SGHNT and CDR2 is YENEEA. Trimming left V 1 base short and J 4 bases short, with 8 bases between. This CDR3 contains 14 residues. Here the CDR3 reads CASSLGQEYNEQFF. The CDR3 DNA is TGTGCCAGCAGCTTAGGTCAAGAGTACAATGAGCAGTTCTTC.

This sequence joins TRBV7-2 and TRBJ1-3, with D possibly matching TRBD1 (5 bases). The CDR3 is made up of 17 amino acids. V was clipped by 5 bases and J by 0 bases, with 17 bases between them. Germline V lookup: CDR1 SGHTA, CDR2 FQGNSA. CDR3: CASSTALQASSGNTIYF. Written as DNA, the CDR3 is TGTGCCAGCAGCACAGCTTTACAGGCCTCCTCTGGAAACACCATATATTTT.

The CDR3 protein is CASSDGQGSSYEQYF. CDR3 nucleotides: TGTGCCAGCAGTGATGGTCAGGGGAGCTCCTACGAGCAGTACTTC. This sequence joins TRBV6-1 and TRBJ2-7, with D possibly being TRBD1 (6 bases). CDR3 size: 15 residues. Germline loops: CDR1 MNHNS, CDR2 SASEGT. V was shortened by 3 bases and J by 0 bases, with 12 bases between the two germline ends.